This TCR beta chain is drawn from a study of T cell responses to AZD1222 COVID-19 vaccine. Study-wide findings and caveats: Sampling captured repertoires only after the peak T cell response.

Trimming removed 6 bases from V and 5 bases from J; junction bases left unmatched: 3. The germline V gene has CDR1 MNHEY and CDR2 SVGAGI. The CDR3 is made up of 13 amino acids. Turning to this clone: Antigen specificity is unknown.

Data came from immunoSEQ multiplex PCR; TCRdb stores just in-frame clones and leaves some out. The sample holds 120,000 or so clones, around 90% seen once. The sequence was collected from an adult in good health. This sample comprised peripheral blood, obtained on day 0 of AZD1222 vaccination. V usage is TRBV6-5 and J usage is TRBJ2-4; 8 nucleotides align to TRBD1. CDR3 amino acids: CASSQDRENIQYF. The CDR3 coding sequence is TGTGCCAGCAGCCAGGACAGGGAAAACATTCAGTACTTC.